This is a list of T cell receptor beta chains from one sample in a study of OX40 agonist ivuxolimab in advanced cancers. The method was immunoSEQ multiplex PCR; TCRdb's version includes in-frame clones alone and lacks a portion of them. The table has around 68,000 clones, about 91% seen once. The sequenced sample was CD4+ or CD8+ T cells sorted from blood, obtained in a trial of the OX40 agonist ivuxolimab. The receptors here all came from an adult with an advanced solid tumor such as melanoma, head and neck, liver or kidney cancer. Both conserved end residues are part of each CDR3. D genes are given only for firm matches. Clone size is stated in some rows and not others, as once, few, many or a class when expanded.

clone size | J gene | D gene | V gene | CDR3 protein | CDR3 DNA
NA | TRBJ2-7 | TRBD2 | TRBV6-6 | CASSSGLAVTYEQYF | TGTGCCAGCAGTTCCGGACTAGCGGTTACCTACGAGCAGTACTTC
few | TRBJ1-6 | TRBD1 | TRBV9 | CASSPRTGDSPLHF | TGTGCCAGCAGCCCCCGGACAGGGGATTCACCCCTCCACTTT
NA | TRBJ1-2 | TRBD1 | TRBV27 | CASKLAGQGGGYTF | TGTGCCAGCAAACTGGCCGGACAGGGCGGTGGCTACACCTTC
NA | TRBJ2-7 | TRBD1 | TRBV11-2 | CASSRFGQGYEQYF | TGTGCCAGCAGCCGCTTTGGACAGGGCTACGAGCAGTACTTC
NA | TRBJ2-7 | NA | TRBV30 | CAWKPGTASNEQYF | TGTGCCTGGAAACCCGGGACTGCGAGCAACGAGCAGTACTTC
NA | TRBJ1-3 | NA | TRBV14 | CASSHAGIRGNTIYF | TGTGCCAGCAGCCACGCCGGGATAAGAGGAAACACCATATATTTT
once | TRBJ1-6 | TRBD1 | TRBV7-6 | CASSTGTGPSPLHF | TGTGCCAGCAGCACCGGGACAGGTCCATCACCCCTCCACTTT
NA | TRBJ2-5 | TRBD2 | TRBV5-4 | CASSLPGLAGGPGETQYF | TGTGCCAGCAGCTTGCCGGGACTAGCGGGGGGGCCTGGTGAGACCCAGTACTTC
NA | TRBJ2-1 | NA | TRBV15 | CATAEGGAYNEQFF | TGTGCCACCGCCGAGGGGGGGGCCTACAATGAGCAGTTCTTC
NA | TRBJ2-3 | TRBD1 | TRBV5-1 | CASSSDRAEAQYF | TGCGCCAGCAGCTCTGACAGGGCCGAAGCGCAGTATTTT
NA | TRBJ1-2 | NA | TRBV10-3 | CAIRDSTRPNYGYTF | TGTGCCATCAGGGACTCCACACGTCCTAACTATGGCTACACCTTC
NA | TRBJ2-5 | NA | TRBV4-1 | CASSQAPPGTQETQYF | TGCGCTAGCAGCCAAGCCCCGCCCGGGACCCAAGAGACCCAGTACTTC
NA | TRBJ2-1 | TRBD2 | TRBV9 | CASSVGFLSGGYNEQFF | TGTGCCAGCAGCGTAGGTTTTTTGAGCGGGGGTTACAATGAGCAGTTCTTC
NA | TRBJ1-3 | TRBD1 | TRBV10-3 | CAIGQGANGNTIYF | TGTGCCATTGGACAGGGGGCGAATGGAAACACCATATATTTT
NA | TRBJ1-3 | NA | TRBV7-8 | CASSLNYDRPLQRSIYF | TGTGCCAGCAGCCTAAACTACGACAGACCCTTACAAAGGTCCATATATTTT
NA | TRBJ1-4 | NA | TRBV7-9 | CASSLAREGDGKLFF | TGTGCCAGCAGCTTAGCCCGGGAGGGGGACGGAAAACTGTTTTTT
few | TRBJ1-1 | NA | TRBV30 | CASKGSLNTEAFF | TGTGCCTCAAAGGGGTCCTTGAACACTGAAGCTTTCTTT